The clone carrying this T cell receptor (beta chain) showed up just a few times. What it binds is not known. This sample was taken from a study of identical twins' blood T cells. General study findings and limits: Top TCRbeta clonotypes were shared more with twin than unrelated donors.

From germline, CDR1 is KGHSY and CDR2 FQNENV. Trimming shortened V by 7 bases and J by 3 bases, and 18 bases separated the two germline ends. CDR3 length: 15 amino acids. Each TCR cDNA library carried sample-specific barcodes on both ends. TCRdb re-analysed the 5' RACE reads in MiXCR, keeping a single row per CDR3 protein. The profile covers about 370,000 distinct CDR3 sequences, with more than 25% appearing a single time and about 6.1% taken by the ten largest. The genes are TRBV16 and TRBJ1-1; D might be TRBD1 (6 bases). The source material was PBMCs. This receptor was taken from a woman aged 18 to 50 in good health. CDR3 sequence: CASIPTRGQYTEAFF. Here the CDR3 DNA reads TGTGCCAGCATCCCCACGAGAGGACAGTACACTGAAGCTTTCTTT.